The 32 T cell receptor beta chains below were found in one sample sequenced in a study of T-cell memory formation after mild COVID-19. TCRdb recomputed calls from the 5' RACE reads with MiXCR, one row per CDR3 protein. The profile shows a few hundred thousand distinct CDR3 sequences, under 30% of them singletons. Sequencing was carried out using PBMCs or a T cell subset sorted from them (not recorded which). The source of these receptors is an adult woman who had mild COVID-19 (a few samples of this study predate the infection). Cell type and time point are not known.

This clonotype was seen more than once but under ten times. The chain couples TRBV12-3 or TRBV12-4 to TRBJ2-1; D is uncertain. This CDR3 spans 14 amino acids. V lost 5 bases to trimming and J lost 3 bases, with 11 bases between them. The CDR3 protein is CASSDQLNYNEQFF. As DNA, the CDR3 is TGTGCCAGCAGTGACCAGTTGAACTACAATGAGCAGTTCTTC.

This clonotype was observed a few times. The chain employs TRBV12-3 or TRBV12-4 and TRBJ1-5; tentatively, D is TRBD1 (5 bases). V was cut by 7 bases and J by 0 bases, with 13 bases left in between. The CDR3 has 15 amino acids. The CDR3 nucleotides read TGTGCCAGCAAACAGACAGTTAATAGCAATCAGCCCCAGCATTTT. Translated, it gives CASKQTVNSNQPQHF.

This chain uses TRBV4-1 with TRBJ2-1, with 10 bases matching TRBD2. This CDR3 is 21 amino acids long. V gave up 1 base and J gave up 0 bases; unmatched junction bases: 15. Germline V gene data show CDR1 as MGHRA and CDR2 as YSYEKL. This CDR3 reads CASSQAMVSSGGRSSYNEQFF. The DNA of the CDR3 is TGCGCCAGCAGCCAAGCGATGGTGTCTAGCGGGGGCCGAAGCTCCTACAATGAGCAGTTCTTC.

In its sample, this clonotype was seen a few times. The chain combines TRBV7-2 with TRBJ2-3; no firm D call. The V and J ends lost 5 bases and 4 bases respectively, with 13 bases between them. This CDR3 has 14 amino acids. Germline V CDR1 and CDR2: SGHTA, FQGNSA. The DNA of the CDR3 is TGTGCCAGCAGCCAGATCGGTGGGGCAGATACGCAGTATTTT. This codes for CASSQIGGADTQYF.

The chain combines TRBV2 with TRBJ1-5; weak D call: TRBD1 (6 bases). V lost 4 bases and J lost 5, with 9 bases in between. The germline V gene has CDR1 SNHLY and CDR2 FYNNEI. This CDR3 is built from 13 residues. In DNA form, the CDR3 reads TGTGCCAGCAGTGGGACAGTTTATCAGCCCCAGCATTTT. Encoded protein: CASSGTVYQPQHF.

The DNA of the CDR3 is TGTGCCTGGAGTGTATTGGGACAGGTCTACAATGAGCAGTTCTTC. Translating it yields CAWSVLGQVYNEQFF. V is TRBV30 and J is TRBJ2-1, with 8 nucleotides matching TRBD1. Germline-derived CDR1 and CDR2 are GTSNPN and SVGIG (reference sequence). This CDR3 contains 15 residues. J lost 3 bases, V lost 0 bases, and 4 bases had no gene match.

The chain couples TRBV5-4 to TRBJ2-5; D is unclear. Germline V lookup: CDR1 SGHNT, CDR2 YYREEE (reference sequence). V shed 0 bases and J shed 4 bases, with 7 bases lying between them. CDR3 length: 13 amino acids. CDR3: CASSLEGSETQYF. CDR3 nucleotides: TGTGCCAGCAGCTTGGAAGGTTCAGAGACCCAGTACTTC.

The J gene is TRBJ2-2, the V gene TRBV7-6; 9 bases map to TRBD1. Trimming at V came to 3 bases and at J to 5 bases, leaving 13 bases not matched to a gene. The CDR3 totals 18 residues. Germline-derived CDR1 and CDR2 are SGHVS and FNYEAQ. The CDR3 bases are TGTGCCAGCAGCTTTATCCGGGGGACAGGGATTCTAACCGGGGAGCTGTTTTTT. Protein: CASSFIRGTGILTGELFF.

The chain recombines TRBV29-1 with TRBJ1-2; D gene uncertain. The CDR3 loop spans 12 amino acids. Trimming removed 3 bases from V and 6 bases from J, with 11 bases in between. Per germline, CDR1 SQVTM and CDR2 ANQGSEA. CDR3 sequence reads: CSVDGVEDGYTF. CDR3 bases: TGCAGCGTTGATGGGGTAGAGGATGGCTACACCTTC.

The CDR3 DNA reads TGTGCCACCAGTGATGGGACAGGGGGCGTCTACAATGAGCAGTTCTTC. It is translated as CATSDGTGGVYNEQFF. The chain uses TRBV24-1 and TRBJ2-1; 12 bases match TRBD1. The germline V gene encodes CDR1 KGHDR and CDR2 SFDVKD. This CDR3 is built from 16 residues. Trimming cost V 3 bases and J 3 bases; bases outside gene matches: 2.

This rearrangement joins TRBV2 to TRBJ2-3; 7 positions agree with TRBD2. CDR3 size: 14 residues. After removal of 4 bases from V and 4 bases from J, the junction contained 5 bases not matched to a gene. Germline lookup yields CDR1 SNHLY and CDR2 FYNNEI. The CDR3 protein is CASSGTSDPDTQYF. CDR3 nucleotide sequence: TGTGCCAGCAGTGGCACTAGCGACCCAGATACGCAGTATTTT.

The V and J genes are TRBV6-4 and TRBJ2-1, with D unclear. V dropped 2 bases and J dropped 3 bases, with 2 bases sitting between them. This CDR3 is 12 amino acids long. Germline V gene lookup returns CDR1 MRHNA and CDR2 SNTAGT. This CDR3 reads CASSDGYNEQFF. CDR3 bases: TGTGCCAGCAGTGACGGCTACAATGAGCAGTTCTTC.

In this sample, this clonotype turned up once. V gene TRBV29-1 combines with J gene TRBJ1-1, with D unresolved. The germline V and J ends were trimmed by 0 bases and 0 bases, with 8 bases remaining between them. The CDR3 sequence is 14 residues long. The germline V gene encodes CDR1 SQVTM and CDR2 ANQGSEA. CDR3 in amino acids: CSVEEGRMNTEAFF. The CDR3 region has the DNA TGCAGCGTTGAAGAGGGCAGGATGAACACTGAAGCTTTCTTT.

V is TRBV6-2 or TRBV6-3 and J is TRBJ2-2; either TRBD1 or TRBD2 may supply D (5 bases each). The germline gives CDR1 MNHEY, CDR2 SVGEGT. The CDR3 is 17 residues long. V was clipped by 6 bases and J by 1 base, with 18 bases between them. In DNA, the CDR3 is TGTGCCAGCAGACGCCCACGGGACGTACTGAACACCGGGGAGCTGTTTTTT. Translated, it gives CASRRPRDVLNTGELFF.

The V gene is TRBV5-1, the J gene TRBJ2-5; a possible D gene is TRBD2 (6 bases). V dropped 4 bases and J dropped 5 bases, with 18 bases sitting between them. The CDR3 has 15 residues. Germline CDR1 reads SGHRS; CDR2 reads YFSETQ. The CDR3 DNA reads TGCGCCAGCAGCGCATCCGGGACTCTTGGTGAGACCCAGTACTTC. Translation gives CASSASGTLGETQYF.

The chain recombines TRBV11-2 with TRBJ2-4; 8 positions agree with TRBD1. Germline CDR1 SGHAT, CDR2 FQNNGV. The CDR3 has 16 residues. Trimming took 5 bases from V and 1 from J; bases not matched to a gene: 7. The DNA of the CDR3 is TGTGCCAGCAGCGCCGACAGGGGCAGGGCCAAAAACATTCAGTACTTC. Translating gives CASSADRGRAKNIQYF.

The rearrangement uses TRBV25-1 and TRBJ2-7; D is unclear. The CDR3 contains 13 residues. Trimming pared 5 bases from V and 6 bases from J, leaving 14 bases between. Germline V lookup: CDR1 MGHDK, CDR2 SYGVNS. In DNA, the CDR3 is TGTGCCAGCAGTATCGTGGGCGGTGGCGAGCAGTACTTC. Translation gives CASSIVGGGEQYF.

In its sample, this clonotype was seen many times. The rearrangement uses TRBV7-6 and TRBJ2-1, with TRBD2 matching over 9 bases. The ends lost 1 base at V and 2 bases at J; junction bases unmatched: 6. The CDR3 runs 17 residues. CDR1 is SGHVS and CDR2 is FNYEAQ in the germline V gene. CDR3 amino acids: CASSLVSSGATYNEQFF. The CDR3 DNA reads as TGTGCCAGCAGCTTAGTTTCTAGCGGGGCGACCTACAATGAGCAGTTCTTC.

The chain links TRBV20-1 to TRBJ2-7; a possible D gene is TRBD2 (6 bases). Trimming pared 0 bases from V and 3 bases from J, leaving 15 bases between. Germline lookup yields CDR1 DFQATT and CDR2 SNEGSKA (reference sequence). The CDR3 consists of 15 residues. DNA of the CDR3: TGCAGTGCTAGAGATCTTGGGACTGTGGGCTACGAGCAGTACTTC. Translated: CSARDLGTVGYEQYF.

The chain carries TRBV7-8 and TRBJ2-7; tentatively, D is TRBD1 (5 bases). CDR1 SGHVS and CDR2 FQNEAQ come from the germline V gene. The CDR3 has 11 residues. Trimming cost V 6 bases and J 7 bases, with 10 bases left between them. CDR3 sequence: CASRSAGEQYF. The CDR3 DNA sequence: TGTGCCAGCAGGTCAGCAGGGGAGCAGTACTTC. Variable domain in full (rest from reference TRBV7-8 and TRBJ2-7): GAGVSQSPRYKVAKRGQDVALRCDPISGHVSLFWYQQALGQGPEFLTYFQNEAQLDKSGLPSDRFFAERPEGSVSTLKIQRTQQEDSAVYLCASRSAGEQYFGPGTRLTVT.

The sample holds one count of this clonotype. The chain's CDR3 is CSARDLLAGGANTGELFF. CDR3 in DNA: TGCAGTGCTAGAGATTTACTAGCGGGAGGGGCGAACACCGGGGAGCTGTTTTTT. V and J are TRBV20-1 and TRBJ2-2, with 13 bases identical to TRBD2. Trimming removed 0 bases from V and 0 bases from J; junction bases left unmatched: 4. The CDR3 sequence is 18 residues long. The germline V gene encodes CDR1 DFQATT and CDR2 SNEGSKA (reference sequence).

This clonotype appeared a few times. This sequence joins TRBV14 and TRBJ1-4; D remains unclear. CDR1 SGHDN and CDR2 FVKESK come from the germline V gene. The CDR3 is made up of 15 amino acids. Trimming pared 1 base from V and 8 bases from J, leaving 14 bases between. In DNA form, the CDR3 reads TGTGCCAGCAGCCAAGTGCAGGCAAGGAGGGAAAAACTGTTTTTT. Amino acids: CASSQVQARREKLFF.

In its sample, this clonotype was seen a few times. V usage is TRBV15 and J usage is TRBJ1-2; a possible D gene is TRBD1 (5 bases). Germline V gives CDR1 LNHNV, CDR2 YYDKDF (reference sequence). The CDR3 sequence is 14 residues long. Trimming pared 7 bases from V and 4 bases from J, leaving 16 bases between. The CDR3 DNA reads TGTGCCACCACCCCCGAGGGGCGCATCTATGGCTACACCTTC. The encoded protein is CATTPEGRIYGYTF.

The table lists this clonotype with a few counts. The rearrangement joins TRBV6-6 to TRBJ2-3; D is possibly TRBD1 (6 bases). Trimming left V 5 bases short and J 0 bases short, with 15 bases between. Germline V lookup: CDR1 MNHNY, CDR2 SVGAGI (reference sequence). This CDR3 region has 16 residues. CDR3: CASSPRTVGSTDTQYF. In DNA, the CDR3 is TGTGCCAGCAGTCCACGGACAGTAGGGAGCACAGATACGCAGTATTTT.

In its sample, this clonotype was seen many times. The V gene is TRBV10-3, the J gene TRBJ2-7, with D maybe TRBD1 (5 bases). Germline lookup yields CDR1 ENHRY and CDR2 SYGVKD. V gave up 11 bases and J gave up 2 bases, with 16 bases separating them. CDR3 length: 13 residues. CDR3 in DNA: TGTGCCGTTCTTTCGACAGCTGCCTACGAGCAGTACTTC. Translation gives CAVLSTAAYEQYF.

This clonotype turned up a few times. The chain has TRBV9 and TRBJ1-2, with 7 bases that match TRBD1. This CDR3 contains 15 residues. V was pared by 4 bases and J by 2 bases, with 8 bases of the junction left unmatched. Germline CDR1 is SGDLS and CDR2 is YYNGEE. The CDR3 region has the DNA TGTGCCAGCAGCCCGCGACAGGGTTTAAACTATGGCTACACCTTC. It is translated as CASSPRQGLNYGYTF.

The chain couples TRBV6-5 to TRBJ2-3, with D possibly being TRBD1 or TRBD2 (5 bases each). V lost 4 bases to trimming and J lost 3 bases, with 23 bases between them. The germline V gene has CDR1 MNHEY and CDR2 SVGAGI. This CDR3 spans 18 amino acids. The CDR3 nucleotides read TGTGCCAGCAGTTCCTTCTCCGTAGGAAAATGGGGGACAGATACGCAGTATTTT. Translated: CASSSFSVGKWGTDTQYF.

The chain couples TRBV10-3 to TRBJ2-1; 11 bases are a match to TRBD2. Germline V gene lookup returns CDR1 ENHRY and CDR2 SYGVKD. V dropped 3 bases and J dropped 4; count of bases not matched to a gene: 5. The CDR3 consists of 16 residues. Here the CDR3 reads CAISDFGTSGYNEQFF. CDR3 coding DNA: TGTGCCATCAGTGATTTCGGGACTAGCGGATACAATGAGCAGTTCTTC.

The gene calls are TRBV6-5 and TRBJ2-7, with TRBD1 matching 9 bases. With V trimmed by 0 bases and J by 6 bases, 6 bases remained unmatched. The CDR3 has 15 amino acids. CDR1 and CDR2 from the germline V gene are MNHEY and SVGAGI. CDR3 sequence: CASSYSGTGSSEQYF. The CDR3 region has the DNA TGTGCCAGCAGTTACTCCGGGACAGGGAGTTCCGAGCAGTACTTC.

This clonotype turned up a few times. The gene calls are TRBV20-1 and TRBJ1-1; TRBD1 might be the D (5 bases). Looked up from germline, CDR1 is DFQATT and CDR2 is SNEGSKA (reference sequence). Trimming cost V 0 bases and J 2 bases, with 10 bases left between them. The CDR3 has 14 residues. The DNA for the CDR3 is TGCAGTGCTAGAGATCAGGGCGTCAACACTGAAGCTTTCTTT. This encodes CSARDQGVNTEAFF.

The genes are TRBV12-3 or TRBV12-4 and TRBJ1-5; the match to TRBD1 covers 8 bases. The CDR3 consists of 14 residues. Germline trimming cut 5 bases from V and 5 bases from J; bases unmatched to any gene: 5. The CDR3 protein is CASSERDRYQPQHF. The CDR3, as DNA: TGTGCCAGCAGTGAGCGGGACAGGTATCAGCCCCAGCATTTT.

This clonotype was seen a few times. The chain couples TRBV7-2 to TRBJ2-7, with D unclear. Deletions cut 1 base from V and 3 bases from J, with 10 bases between. Looked up from germline, CDR1 is SGHTA and CDR2 is FQGNSA. The CDR3 runs to 14 residues. CDR3 coding DNA: TGTGCCAGCAGCTTAGGGATGGGGAACTACGAGCAGTACTTC. It yields the protein CASSLGMGNYEQYF.